This T cell receptor (beta chain) came from a study of yellow fever vaccine responses in identical twins. Study-wide findings and caveats: After vaccination, twins' T cell response reportedly seemed partly convergent, partly personalized.

The CDR3 extends over 14 amino acids. Germline trimming cut 7 bases from V and 3 bases from J; bases unmatched to any gene: 8. Germline lookup yields CDR1 MDHEN and CDR2 SYDVKM. TCRdb itself ran the RT-PCR reads through MiXCR, one entry per CDR3 protein. The sample holds fewer than 3,500 distinct CDR3 sequences, about 83% seen once. A note on this clonotype: The antigen is unknown.

The sequenced sample was T cells from blood (PBMCs), unsorted or a sorted subset (not recorded which), obtained before or after yellow fever vaccination (not recorded which). The clonotype was recovered from a woman in her late teens or twenties who received the yellow fever vaccine. The chain is built from TRBV28 and TRBJ2-7; 8 nucleotides line up with TRBD1. DNA for the CDR3: TGTGCCAGCACCAGGACAGGGACCCTCTACGAGCAGTACTTC. Residues: CASTRTGTLYEQYF.